This TCR beta chain was observed in a study of blood T cell repertoires in COVID-19. As for the study in general: PBMCs, B-cell-depleted T cells, or T cells provided the cDNA or gDNA that made up the material.

The V gene end was trimmed by 1 base and the J gene end by 4 bases; junction bases not matched to a gene: 8. This CDR3 is 16 amino acids long. In germline, CDR1 is SGHVS, CDR2 FNYEAQ. Participants spanned ages roughly 18 to 90 years and resided in fewer than 30 US areas. Assignment of participants to cohorts was predicated upon participant-reported clinical history. Per the authors' pipeline: Reference gene primer amplification in the assay estimated nucleated cell counts. The table came from immunoSEQ multiplex PCR; TCRdb's copy has only in-frame clones and leaves some out. The DNA gave D and trimming, while V, J and clone size come from that table. The data hold some 200,000 clones, with 87% observed a single time.

The TCR originated in a man younger than 45 in a cohort exposed to, infected with or recovered from COVID-19 (not recorded which). The V call is TRBV7-6, the J call TRBJ2-7; 9 bases are shared with TRBD2. The sequenced material came from PBMCs or T cells enriched from blood (not recorded which). In DNA form, the CDR3 reads TGTGCCAGCAGCTTAGAAATCTCTAGCGGGAAATACGAGCAGTACTTC. Residues: CASSLEISSGKYEQYF.